This entry concerns a single TCR beta chain. Which antigen it targets is not known. Per-base quality was not reported, and no clone a single base away is much larger than it. The library came from 5' RACE. Sequencing took place on an Illumina HiSeq 2000. A universal primer binding site was introduced by template switching, and a unique molecular identifier was present in the final cDNA, enabling accurate counting of TCR cDNA molecules. Specific primers in the conserved constant-segment region were used to synthesize first-strand cDNA for the TCR alpha and beta chains. Each cDNA library was double barcoded, with a SMART-Mk sample barcode plus Illumina barcodes, to control for contamination. Two successive PCR steps introduced TruSeq adapter sequences along with Illumina sample barcodes. The Illumina HiSeq platform was used with custom primers to sequence TCR alpha and beta cDNA libraries. From the authors' description of their analysis: MiGEC processed the raw reads to extract unique molecular identifiers, while MiXCR was used to determine the CDR3 positions. For each individual, recombination models were inferred using an EM algorithm with the repgenHMM and IGoR tools. Shared clonotype analysis was performed with the tcR package in R, normalizing sharing by the product of cloneset sizes. To study raw recombination free of thymic and clonal selection effects, out-of-frame nonproductive sequences were analyzed. The raw public data were reprocessed by TCRdb itself: fastp quality trimming at Q25, MiXCR clonotype calling, in-frame beta chains only. CDR3 protein sequences are deduplicated, and each keeps its most common genes and DNA. TCRdb's processing, not the study's, gives the V and J calls here. The sample table holds around 1.7 million distinct CDR3 sequences, of which about 30% were seen once. The ten largest clones take up 0.25% to 0.3% of the sample.

This sample is part of a study of identical twins (dated by TCRdb to 2015 to 2016). In the study overall: TCR alpha and beta repertoires from monozygotic twins, unrelated adults of various ages and cord blood were deep-sequenced to test whether fetal clonotypes persist. Replicate twin experiments were performed at different times using different library preparation protocols to rule out contamination. Results the study describes overall, beyond this receptor: Compared with coincidental sharing between unrelated individuals, out-of-frame TCR alpha sequences shared between twins showed an excess of sequences with low generation probability. Out-of-frame TCR alpha sharing in monozygotic twins was systematically underestimated by recombination models, whereas sharing between unrelated individuals was in agreement with the recombination models. Because the same donors could not be followed over many years, the conclusions depended on cross-sectional statistical analysis. Invariant T cells such as MAIT and iNKT could partly confound zero-insertion analyses, though diverse VJ usage argued against this for most clonotypes. Fewer insertions were carried by abundant cord blood beta clonotypes, a similar but weaker trend appeared in young adult naive repertoires, and no such trend appeared in memory repertoires. Excess twin sharing in beta out-of-frame sequences was weaker because fewer shared sequences lowered the signal-to-noise ratio.

Every donor in the study was a healthy Caucasian. The CDR3 covers 13 residues, taking in both the cysteine and the phenylalanine. The entry retains the CDR3 DNA only, 39 bases that are in frame from base 1. V loses 7 bases, J loses 4 bases, and the germline ends lie 13 bases apart. Sequences MGHRA (CDR1) and YSYEKL (CDR2) are obtained from the germline V gene. The rearranged chain carries TRBV4-1 and TRBJ1-1; the D region possibly corresponds to TRBD1 (6 bases align). The clonotype was recovered from a newborn girl in good health. The sequenced material came from cord blood. The DNA sequence is given as TGCGCCAGCAACCCGACAGGCGGCACTGAAGCTTTCTTT. This is translated as CASNPTGGTEAFF.